This is a list of T cell receptor beta chains from one sample in a study of radiation and T cells in renal cell carcinoma. Produced via immunoSEQ multiplex PCR; TCRdb's table is partial and in-frame only. This sample yields 40,000 to 60,000 clones, of which 80% are seen a single time; around 30% belongs to the top ten. The source was blood, collected from a patient whose treatment included radiotherapy and nephrectomy. These TCRs come from a woman aged 70-85 years with renal cell carcinoma. Both conserved end residues are part of each CDR3.

V	J	CDR3
TRBV29-1	TRBJ2-3	CSVVPGQGAGDTQYF
TRBV5-1	TRBJ2-1	CASSPPGINNEQFF
TRBV27	TRBJ1-2	CASSWKGSRYDYGYTF
TRBV30	TRBJ2-7	CAWNPGGGEQYF
TRBV5-8	.	CASSLGGTSGTQYF
TRBV9	TRBJ2-7	CASSAGLGVYEQYF
TRBV2	TRBJ1-2	CASSRRTGQGHYGYTF
TRBV7-9	TRBJ1-5	CASSPALGQPQHF
TRBV19	TRBJ1-5	CASSMRLNQPQHF
TRBV2	TRBJ2-1	CASKWTVMRLEQFF
TRBV6-1	TRBJ2-7	CASSEGGSRAYEQYF
TRBV5-1	TRBJ2-5	CASSFMPRRGGRQETQYF
TRBV6-4	TRBJ2-3	CASSSGQQRDTQYF
TRBV10-1	TRBJ2-7	CASSRGGGYEQYF
TRBV6-5	TRBJ2-7	CASKSHEDNAYEQYF
TRBV19	TRBJ1-5	CASTQGPRPNQPQHF
TRBV14	TRBJ1-1	CASSQVAGVTEAFF
TRBV27	TRBJ2-7	CASSSYGGAYEQYF
TRBV27	TRBJ2-2	CASSLWTGGRDTGELFF
TRBV9	TRBJ2-7	CASSETRNYEQYF
TRBV5-1	TRBJ2-1	CASSLILAGSGEQFF
TRBV29-1	TRBJ2-7	CSVEGTSGVYEQYF
TRBV4-2	TRBJ2-5	CASSQEGGGGAVETQYF
TRBV6-5	TRBJ2-2	CASKGPNTGELFF
TRBV4-1	TRBJ2-7	CASSQVTRYSGRDYEQYF
TRBV6-1	TRBJ2-2	CASRRQAPGGELFF
TRBV19	TRBJ1-3	CASTPDGTSGNTIYF
TRBV6-5	TRBJ2-1	CASSYSGLAGQNEQFF
TRBV18	TRBJ2-3	CASSPTGPRDTQYF
TRBV2	TRBJ1-6	CASSERGDNSPLHF
TRBV5-5	TRBJ1-2	CASSLREVRYGYTF
TRBV27	TRBJ2-1	CASSFSAGSMDEQFF
TRBV2	TRBJ1-5	CASTGGDAFGSPQHF
TRBV5-1	TRBJ2-7	CASSLDHYEQYF
TRBV7-9	TRBJ1-6	CASSSRSGRNSPLHF
TRBV18	TRBJ1-2	CASSPTGEAGNYGYTF
TRBV15	TRBJ1-6	CATRREGLIGSPLHF
TRBV5-5	TRBJ2-7	CASSWDLGTTYEQYF
TRBV2	TRBJ2-5	CASSEGLAGRETQYF
TRBV6-6	TRBJ1-1	CASRDPRGDTEAFF
TRBV6-5	TRBJ1-1	CASSSGWNTEAFF
TRBV6-4	TRBJ2-1	CASSDQAATPYNEQFF
TRBV7-8	TRBJ2-7	CASSLGVEREQYF